The 2 T cell receptor beta chains below all came from one sample that was sequenced in a study of blood T cells in healthy people across ages. Combining a sample-barcoded 5' primer with a J-beta primer mix, a second PCR ran for roughly 6 to 12 cycles. Via MiXCR, TCRdb re-called the 5' RACE reads, giving one row per CDR3 protein. The data contain hundreds of thousands of distinct CDR3 sequences, about 29% of them singletons. The data also belong to a second study, concerning T cells of mothers and their children.

The source material was blood. The receptors shown here come from a boy between 2 and 15 years old in good health.

This clonotype was observed a few times. J is TRBJ2-5 and V is TRBV3-1, with TRBD2 matching over 8 bases. This CDR3 is built from 15 residues. V gave up 3 bases and J gave up 5 bases; unmatched junction bases: 8. Germline V gene data show CDR1 as LGHDT and CDR2 as YNNKEL (reference sequence). CDR3 in DNA: TGTGCCAGCAGCCAGGAACTAGCGGCGGATGAGACCCAGTACTTC. Its protein product is CASSQELAADETQYF.

This clonotype showed up just a few times. The chain carries TRBV9 and TRBJ1-1; TRBD1 aligns across 8 bases. J gave up 6 bases and V 0 bases, and 4 bases lay outside the gene matches. The CDR3 runs 14 residues. CDR1 and CDR2 (germline): SGDLS, YYNGEE. As DNA, the CDR3 is TGTGCCAGCAGCGTAGGGACAGGGAGCCCTGAAGCTTTCTTT. Its protein product is CASSVGTGSPEAFF.